A selection of T cell receptor beta chains follows, all from one sample in a study of CD8 T cells in ankylosing spondylitis. TCRdb recomputed calls from the 5' RACE reads with MiXCR, one row per CDR3 protein. The data show roughly 280,000 distinct CDR3 sequences, 15% to 20% seen once. The sequenced material came from blood, either unsorted or a sorted T cell fraction (not recorded which). The receptors were gathered from a male donor with ankylosing spondylitis or in good health (not recorded which). Each CDR3 is given with its conserved first and last residue. The D gene is left open where the match is weak. Only some rows state a clone size, as once, few, many or a class for expanded clones.

.	TRBV7-2	TRBD1	TRBJ2-1	TGTGCCAGCAGCACTCCGACAGGGCGCAATGAGCAGTTCTTC	CASSTPTGRNEQFF
few	TRBV19	TRBD1	TRBJ1-1	TGTGCCAGTAGTACGGACAGGGGTTGGAGTATGAACACTGAAGCTTTCTTT	CASSTDRGWSMNTEAFF
few	TRBV28	.	TRBJ2-3	TGTGCCAGCAGGTCAATAACAAGGGATTACACATATACGCAGTATTTT	CASRSITRDYTYTQYF
many	TRBV29-1	TRBD2	TRBJ2-1	TGCAGCGTTGGTCCCCGGTCAGCGGGGGGAACTGGGAATGAGCAGTTCTTC	CSVGPRSAGGTGNEQFF
.	TRBV28	TRBD2	TRBJ2-3	TGTGCCAGCAGCCGGACTAGACGCACAGATACGCAGTATTTT	CASSRTRRTDTQYF
few	TRBV5-1	TRBD1	TRBJ1-4	TGCGCCAGCAGCGAGGGACAGATACACGAAAAACTGTTTTTT	CASSEGQIHEKLFF
.	TRBV3-1	.	TRBJ1-2	TGTGCCAGCAGCCCTGACGTGGGGAGTATCTATGGCTACACCTTC	CASSPDVGSIYGYTF
.	TRBV4-2	TRBD2	TRBJ2-5	TGTGCCAGCAGCCGAACCGGGACTAGCGGGGTTCAAGAGACCCAGTACTTC	CASSRTGTSGVQETQYF
few	TRBV6-1	.	TRBJ2-2	TGTGCCAGCAGTATGAAGAAGGGGCGAGTAAACACCGGGGAGCTGTTTTTT	CASSMKKGRVNTGELFF
.	TRBV12-3/TRBV12-4	TRBD1	TRBJ1-5	TGTGCCAGCAGTTTAGCGGACAGGGTCGGCAATCAGCCCCAGCATTTT	CASSLADRVGNQPQHF
.	TRBV2	.	TRBJ2-4	TGTGCCAGCTCTAGGGATGAAAACATTCAGTACTTC	CASSRDENIQYF